This TCR beta chain was identified in a study of CD8 T cells in ankylosing spondylitis (dated by TCRdb to the late 2010s). In the study overall: The study set out to find disease-linked TCR variants by profiling T cell receptor beta repertoires in ankylosing spondylitis patients and healthy donors. Peripheral blood samples were taken, and synovial fluid was additionally collected from ankylosing spondylitis patients. The whole study cohort included 85 to 120 healthy donors and 25 ankylosing spondylitis patients.

CDR1 and CDR2 are read off the germline V gene as MNHNS and SASEGT. From cysteine to phenylalanine, the CDR3 is 15 amino acids long. CDR3 DNA only is kept here, 45 bases in frame from base 1. The V end loses 2 bases and the J end loses 6 bases, and a stretch of 13 bases separates them. Sequencing was carried out with an Illumina HiSeq 2500. Quantitative 5'-RACE with molecular barcodes was used to prepare TCR beta libraries. The original pipeline was this. A new computational method based on a probabilistic model of VDJ rearrangement was used to identify disease-linked TCR variants. In TCRdb, the public reads were trimmed at Q25 with fastp and aligned with MiXCR, with productive beta chains retained. A single entry per CDR3 protein holds the most common genes and DNA from its merged rows. The V and J calls reflect TCRdb's pipeline rather than the authors' work. For this sample the table gives around 490,000 distinct CDR3 sequences, of which over 4% were detected only once. Around 3.5% of the sample comes from the top ten.

General conclusions and limits of the study: The disease-linked clones were reported to be significantly enriched in matched synovial fluid samples from ankylosing spondylitis patients. Blood from ankylosing spondylitis patients appeared to be characterized by a TCR beta motif made up of under ten highly homologous amino acid variants. Some TCR beta motif variants had previously been reported in synovial fluid and blood of reactive arthritis patients, which suggested common disease-initiation mechanisms. A CD8+ phenotype was shown by the disease-linked clones, which were found at relatively low frequencies in peripheral blood.

This clonotype was counted a few times. Its antigen is currently not known. No per-base quality is available; no much larger clone lies one base away. Input material: blood, either unsorted or a sorted T cell fraction (not recorded which). The clonotype originates from a male donor with ankylosing spondylitis. The sequence links TRBV6-1 to TRBJ2-2; the best D guess is TRBD2, with 6 bases matching. CDR3 loop: CASSELTWGAGELFF. The DNA is as follows: TGTGCCAGCAGTGAACTCACTTGGGGGGCCGGGGAGCTGTTTTTT.